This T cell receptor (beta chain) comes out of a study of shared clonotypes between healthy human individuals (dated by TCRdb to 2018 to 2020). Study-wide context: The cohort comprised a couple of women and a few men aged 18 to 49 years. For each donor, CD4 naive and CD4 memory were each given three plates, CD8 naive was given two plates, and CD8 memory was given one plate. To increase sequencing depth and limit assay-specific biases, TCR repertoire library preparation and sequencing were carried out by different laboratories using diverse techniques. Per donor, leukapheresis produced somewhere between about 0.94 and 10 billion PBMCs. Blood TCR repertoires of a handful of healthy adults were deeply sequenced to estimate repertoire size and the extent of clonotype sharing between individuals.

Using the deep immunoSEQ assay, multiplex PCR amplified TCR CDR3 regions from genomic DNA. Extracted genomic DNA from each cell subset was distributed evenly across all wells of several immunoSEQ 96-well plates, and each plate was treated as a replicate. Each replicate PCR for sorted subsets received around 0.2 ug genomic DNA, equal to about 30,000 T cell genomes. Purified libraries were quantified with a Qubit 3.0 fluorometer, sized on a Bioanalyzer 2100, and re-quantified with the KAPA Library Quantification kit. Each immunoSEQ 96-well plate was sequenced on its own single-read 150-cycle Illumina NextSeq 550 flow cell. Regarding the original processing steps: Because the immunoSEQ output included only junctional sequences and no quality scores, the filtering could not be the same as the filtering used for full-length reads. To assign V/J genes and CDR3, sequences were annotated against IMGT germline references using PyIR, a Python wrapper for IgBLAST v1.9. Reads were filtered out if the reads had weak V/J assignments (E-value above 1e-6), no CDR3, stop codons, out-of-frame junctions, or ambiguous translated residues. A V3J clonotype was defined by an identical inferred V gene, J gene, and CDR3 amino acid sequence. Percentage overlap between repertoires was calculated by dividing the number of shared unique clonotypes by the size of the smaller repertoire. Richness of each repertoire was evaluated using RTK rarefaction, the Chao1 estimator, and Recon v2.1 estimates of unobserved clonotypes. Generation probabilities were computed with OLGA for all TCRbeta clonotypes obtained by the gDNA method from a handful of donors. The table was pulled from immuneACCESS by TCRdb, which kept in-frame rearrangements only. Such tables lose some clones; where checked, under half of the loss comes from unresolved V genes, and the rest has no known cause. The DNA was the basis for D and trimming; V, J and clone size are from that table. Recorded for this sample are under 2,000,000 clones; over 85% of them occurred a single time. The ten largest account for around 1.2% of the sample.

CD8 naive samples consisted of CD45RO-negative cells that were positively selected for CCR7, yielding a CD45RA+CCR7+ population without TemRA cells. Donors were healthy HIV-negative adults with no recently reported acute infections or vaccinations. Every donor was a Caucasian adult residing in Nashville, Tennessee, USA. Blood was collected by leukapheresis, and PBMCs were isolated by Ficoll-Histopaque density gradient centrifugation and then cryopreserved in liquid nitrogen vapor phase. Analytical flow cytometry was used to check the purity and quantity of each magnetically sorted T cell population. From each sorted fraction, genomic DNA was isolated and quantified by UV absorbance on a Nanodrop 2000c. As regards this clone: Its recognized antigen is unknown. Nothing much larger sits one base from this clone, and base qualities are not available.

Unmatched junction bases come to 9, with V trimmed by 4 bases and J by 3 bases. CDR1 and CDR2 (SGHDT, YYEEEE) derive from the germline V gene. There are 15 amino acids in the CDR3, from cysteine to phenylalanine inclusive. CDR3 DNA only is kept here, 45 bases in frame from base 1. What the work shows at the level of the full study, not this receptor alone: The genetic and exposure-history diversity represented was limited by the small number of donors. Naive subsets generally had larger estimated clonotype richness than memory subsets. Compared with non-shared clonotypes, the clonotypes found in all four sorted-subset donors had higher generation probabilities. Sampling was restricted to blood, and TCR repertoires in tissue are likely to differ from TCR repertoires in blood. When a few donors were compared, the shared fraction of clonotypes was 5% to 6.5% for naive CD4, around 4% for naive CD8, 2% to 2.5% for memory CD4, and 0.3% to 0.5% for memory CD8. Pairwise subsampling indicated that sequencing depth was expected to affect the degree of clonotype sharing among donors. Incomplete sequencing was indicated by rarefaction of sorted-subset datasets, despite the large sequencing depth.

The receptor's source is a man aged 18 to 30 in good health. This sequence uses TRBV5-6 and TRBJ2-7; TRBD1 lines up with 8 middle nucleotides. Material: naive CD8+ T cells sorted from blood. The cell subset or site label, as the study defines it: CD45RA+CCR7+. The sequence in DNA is TGTGCCAGCAGCAGAGGGGCAGGGGGCCTCTACGAGCAGTACTTC. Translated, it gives CASSRGAGGLYEQYF.